This passage covers 18 T cell receptor beta chains from one sample sequenced in a study of a mutant IDH1 vaccine in newly diagnosed glioma. Only in-frame clones appear in the TCRdb table, and some are missing; sequencing was by immunoSEQ multiplex PCR. The sample has 31,000 or so clones, approximately 78% seen once. Time point meaning: week 35, safety follow-up. Every vaccine dose comprised 300 ug of mutant IDH1 20-mer peptide plus topical imiquimod. Antigens for these TCRs are unknown. The source material was PBMCs, sampled from a glioma patient whose treatment included an IDH1 peptide vaccine. The origin of the receptors is a woman aged 40 to 49 with glioma.

The chain employs TRBV5-1 and TRBJ1-2; no definite D call. V was pared by 4 bases and J by 4 bases, with 17 bases between. From germline, CDR1 is SGHRS and CDR2 YFSETQ. This CDR3 region has 15 residues. CDR3 nucleotides: TGCGCCAGCAGCGCGAGCCAAGTCACCCCCTATGGCTACACCTTC. It is translated as CASSASQVTPYGYTF. The variable domain in full, with the rest retrieved from reference TRBV5-1 and TRBJ1-2, is KAGVTQTPRYLIKTRGQQVTLSCSPISGHRSVSWYQQTPGQGLQFLFEYFSETQRNKGNFPGRFSGRQFSNSRSEMNVSTLELGDSALYLCASSASQVTPYGYTFGSGTRLTVV.

This clone was observed a few times. This sequence joins TRBV11-2 and TRBJ2-5; D assignment may be TRBD1 or TRBD2 (5 bases each). The CDR3 sequence is 16 residues long. Per germline, CDR1 SGHAT and CDR2 FQNNGV. The germline V and J ends were trimmed by 4 bases and 4 bases, with 19 bases remaining between them. The CDR3 protein is CASSWRTRTLGETQYF. CDR3 bases: TGTGCCAGCAGCTGGAGGACAAGGACCCTTGGAGAGACCCAGTACTTC.

The chain employs TRBV6-5 and TRBJ1-1; D is uncertain. CDR3 length: 15 amino acids. V lost 5 bases, J lost 1 base, and 14 bases lay in between. The germline gives CDR1 MNHEY, CDR2 SVGAGI. CDR3 sequence (DNA): TGTGCCAGCAGTCCTTACGACCCCGGGAACACTGAAGCTTTCTTT. It encodes CASSPYDPGNTEAFF.

The rearrangement joins TRBV6-5 to TRBJ2-7, with TRBD2 matching 11 bases. V trimming: 0 bases; J trimming: 5 bases; junction bases outside the gene matches: 3. Germline V lookup: CDR1 MNHEY, CDR2 SVGAGI. The CDR3 length is 15 residues. CDR3 sequence: CASSYSGLAVHEQYF. The CDR3 DNA sequence: TGTGCCAGCAGTTACTCGGGACTAGCGGTTCACGAGCAGTACTTC.

This sequence joins TRBV2 and TRBJ2-7; D unclear. The germline V gene has CDR1 SNHLY and CDR2 FYNNEI. Trimming shortened V by 1 base and J by 6 bases, and 16 bases separated the two germline ends. The CDR3 is 15 residues long. The CDR3 coding sequence is TGTGCCAGCAGTGAAGAGGTCGGCAAAGGCTTCGAGCAGTACTTC. It specifies CASSEEVGKGFEQYF.

This chain connects TRBV10-3 to TRBJ1-1; maybe TRBD1 (6 bases). The V end lost 2 bases, the J end lost 0 bases, and 13 bases lay between the germline ends. CDR1 ENHRY and CDR2 SYGVKD come from the germline V gene. This CDR3 is 16 amino acids long. CDR3 residues: CAISERGALMNTEAFF. The CDR3 DNA reads as TGTGCCATCAGTGAGAGGGGGGCGCTAATGAACACTGAAGCTTTCTTT.

The CDR3 region is CASSPPGGRGGSEQFF. CDR3 sequence (DNA): TGTGCCAGTAGTCCTCCCGGAGGGCGGGGGGGATCTGAGCAGTTCTTC. The chain recombines TRBV19 with TRBJ2-1; 9 nucleotides line up with TRBD2. This CDR3 region has 16 residues. Germline assignment: CDR1 LNHDA and CDR2 SQIVND (reference sequence). Germline trimming cut 5 bases from V and 9 bases from J; bases unmatched to any gene: 14.

This clone was recorded a few times. The chain couples TRBV10-3 to TRBJ1-1; 7 bases map to TRBD1. Trimming cost V 8 bases and J 1 base; bases outside gene matches: 10. The length of the CDR3 is 15 residues. Germline V lookup: CDR1 ENHRY, CDR2 SYGVKD. CDR3 nucleotides: TGTGCCATCCTCAATAGGGGACAGCCGAACACTGAAGCTTTCTTT. This gives the protein CAILNRGQPNTEAFF.

This chain links TRBV5-6 with TRBJ2-2; TRBD1 is a possible D gene (5 bases). Germline V gene lookup returns CDR1 SGHDT and CDR2 YYEEEE. Trimming stripped 0 bases from V and 3 bases from J, with 12 bases between. The CDR3 spans 16 residues. The CDR3 protein is CASSLARVRDTGELFF. For the CDR3, the DNA is TGTGCCAGCAGCTTGGCCCGGGTCAGGGACACCGGGGAGCTGTTTTTT.

The chain couples TRBV10-2 to TRBJ1-1, with D maybe TRBD1 (6 bases). The length of the CDR3 is 16 residues. Between the trimmed V and J ends, which lost 5 bases and 1 base, there was a span of 17 bases. Germline V CDR1 and CDR2: WSHSY, SAAADI. For the CDR3, the DNA is TGCGCCAGCAGTCCTTTGTCAGGGGTGGGGAACACTGAAGCTTTCTTT. Its protein product is CASSPLSGVGNTEAFF.

The table lists this clone with a few counts. The rearrangement joins TRBV10-3 to TRBJ2-6; TRBD1 or TRBD2 may be the D gene (5 bases each). Per germline, CDR1 ENHRY and CDR2 SYGVKD. The CDR3 has 16 residues. V was trimmed by 6 bases and J by 2 bases, leaving 14 bases between them. The CDR3 DNA sequence: TGTGCCATCAGACCGATCCGGGGCGCTGGGGCCAACGTCCTGACTTTC. Translation: CAIRPIRGAGANVLTF.

The rearrangement links TRBV28 to TRBJ1-1; D is ambiguous. The CDR3 has 14 amino acids. Trimming took off 5 bases at V and 1 base at J, with 11 bases between the two ends. Germline V gene lookup returns CDR1 MDHEN and CDR2 SYDVKM. The CDR3: CASSLRIGNTEAFF. DNA for the CDR3: TGTGCCAGCAGTCTACGAATAGGGAACACTGAAGCTTTCTTT.

DNA of the CDR3: TGCGCCAGCAGCTTGGATCAGAGCACAGATACGCAGTATTTT. Its translation is CASSLDQSTDTQYF. The V call is TRBV5-1, the J call TRBJ2-3; D gene unclear. Germline loops: CDR1 SGHRS, CDR2 YFSETQ. The CDR3 has 14 amino acids. V lost 0 bases and J lost 0, with 5 bases in between.

This chain joins TRBV2 and TRBJ2-5; D not certain. CDR1 and CDR2 from the germline V gene are SNHLY and FYNNEI. The CDR3 has 12 residues. The ends were cut back, 4 bases at V and 0 bases at J, with 3 bases in the middle. The CDR3 coding sequence is TGTGCCAGCAGTGCGCACCAAGAGACCCAGTACTTC. Its protein is CASSAHQETQYF.

The rearrangement links TRBV6-5 to TRBJ2-5; 8 bases are a match to TRBD2. This CDR3 contains 15 residues. Germline V CDR1 and CDR2: MNHEY, SVGAGI. The V gene end was trimmed by 3 bases and the J gene end by 5 bases; junction bases not matched to a gene: 8. The DNA of the CDR3 is TGTGCCAGCAGTTATGGCGGGGGGCCAAGGGAGACCCAGTACTTC. Encoded protein: CASSYGGGPRETQYF.

The gene calls are TRBV5-1 and TRBJ1-2; D possibly corresponds to TRBD1 (5 bases). The CDR3 sequence is 17 residues long. The germline gives CDR1 SGHRS, CDR2 YFSETQ. Between the trimmed V and J ends, which lost 0 bases and 2 bases, there was a span of 17 bases. In DNA form, the CDR3 reads TGCGCCAGCAGCTTGGACAGGCAATCGCGGAAGAACTATGGCTACACCTTC. Translating it yields CASSLDRQSRKNYGYTF.

The CDR3 DNA follows: TGTGCCAGCAGCGAGCAGGGTAACGGAAACACCATATATTTT. It encodes CASSEQGNGNTIYF. The chain links TRBV5-6 to TRBJ1-3; D is possibly TRBD1 (5 bases). From germline, CDR1 is SGHDT and CDR2 YYEEEE. The CDR3 has 14 amino acids. V was pared by 4 bases and J by 4 bases, with 12 bases between.

This clone has a single count. This chain joins TRBV10-3 and TRBJ1-3, with 10 bases identical to TRBD1. Germline V gives CDR1 ENHRY, CDR2 SYGVKD. This CDR3 has 18 amino acids. The junction had 9 bases not matched to a gene; V was cut back by 3 bases and J by 1 base. The CDR3 sequence is CAISERGQGLGSGNTIYF. The CDR3 DNA is TGTGCCATCAGTGAAAGGGGACAGGGGCTAGGGTCTGGAAACACCATATATTTT.